A single sample is the source of the 31 T cell receptor beta chains below, sequenced in a study of T-cell memory formation after mild COVID-19. TCRdb ran MiXCR on the 5' RACE reads and lists one entry per CDR3 protein. The repertoire holds about 290,000 distinct CDR3 sequences, 15% to 20% seen once, with roughly 20% in the top ten. The specimen sequenced was PBMCs or a T cell subset sorted from them (not recorded which). Receptor source: a man younger than 35 who had mild COVID-19 (a few samples of this study predate the infection). Cell type and time point are not known.

This clonotype has more than one count but fewer than ten. The genes are TRBV7-6 and TRBJ1-6; 7 bases agree with TRBD1. Germline V lookup: CDR1 SGHVS, CDR2 FNYEAQ. The CDR3 runs to 14 residues. The V gene end was trimmed by 5 bases and the J gene end by 7 bases; junction bases not matched to a gene: 5. For the CDR3, the DNA is TGTGCCAGCAGCCAAAGGACAGGCAATTCACCCCTCCACTTT. This encodes CASSQRTGNSPLHF.

V usage is TRBV7-9 and J usage is TRBJ2-6; 7 nucleotides line up with TRBD2. Germline trimming cut 1 base from V and 0 bases from J; bases unmatched to any gene: 6. CDR1 is SEHNR and CDR2 is FQNEAQ in the germline V gene (reference sequence). The CDR3 runs 18 residues. The CDR3 DNA follows: TGTGCCAGCAGCTTAGGAACTAGCGAACACTCTGGGGCCAACGTCCTGACTTTC. Its protein product is CASSLGTSEHSGANVLTF.

The chain carries TRBV20-1 and TRBJ1-2; a possible D gene is TRBD1 (6 bases). The germline CDR1 and CDR2 sequences are DFQATT and SNEGSKA (reference sequence). The CDR3 covers 15 residues. Trimming removed 3 bases at V and 0 bases at J, with 14 bases between. The CDR3 protein is CSASRGPPTNYGYTF. As DNA, the CDR3 is TGCAGTGCTAGCCGGGGGCCCCCGACTAACTATGGCTACACCTTC.

With regard to this clonotype: Mismatch with germline at one junction end may stem from a read error. V usage is TRBV24-1 and J usage is TRBJ1-3; D gene unclear. The CDR3 is 14 amino acids. Germline V gene data show CDR1 as KGHDR and CDR2 as SFDVKD. Here the CDR3 DNA reads TGTGCCACCAGTGCGTGGAGCTCTGAAAACACCATATATTTT. Its protein product is CATSAWSSENTIYF.

This clonotype was counted at least ten times. V usage is TRBV5-6 and J usage is TRBJ2-2; possible D gene TRBD1, 6 bases. Trimming removed 4 bases from V and 1 base from J, with 11 bases in between. This CDR3 spans 15 amino acids. Germline V gene sequence: CDR1 SGHDT, CDR2 YYEEEE. In DNA, the CDR3 is TGTGCCAGCAGCCCGGACAGTCGGAACACCGGGGAGCTGTTTTTT. Translating it yields CASSPDSRNTGELFF.

This clonotype was counted many times. The chain has TRBV7-8 and TRBJ2-4; 9 bases match TRBD2. The CDR3 runs to 17 residues. Germline assignment: CDR1 SGHVS and CDR2 FQNEAQ. J lost 0 bases, V lost 5 bases, and 8 bases had no gene match. For the CDR3, the DNA is TGTGCCAGCAGCCCCGGGCGGGGGGGTTTAGCCAAAAACATTCAGTACTTC. This sequence encodes CASSPGRGGLAKNIQYF. Full variable domain (rest looked up from reference TRBV7-8 and TRBJ2-4): GAGVSQSPRYKVAKRGQDVALRCDPISGHVSLFWYQQALGQGPEFLTYFQNEAQLDKSGLPSDRFFAERPEGSVSTLKIQRTQQEDSAVYLCASSPGRGGLAKNIQYFGAGTRLSVL.

This clonotype was counted between two and nine times. The chain uses TRBV20-1 and TRBJ2-7; TRBD1 agrees at 8 bases. Per germline, CDR1 DFQATT and CDR2 SNEGSKA (reference sequence). This CDR3 is built from 12 residues. The V gene end was trimmed by 6 bases and the J gene end by 3 bases; junction bases not matched to a gene: 4. CDR3 in amino acids: CSARTGSYEQYF. In DNA form, the CDR3 reads TGCAGTGCGCGGACAGGGAGCTACGAGCAGTACTTC.

In the case of this clonotype: The junction departs from germline at one end; a sequencing error may be responsible. V is TRBV6-5 and J is TRBJ1-2, with a possible D match to TRBD1 (6 bases). Germline V gives CDR1 MNHEY, CDR2 SVGAGI. The CDR3 covers 15 residues. The CDR3 reads CAGSVQIQGRDGYTF. CDR3 bases: TGTGCCGGCAGTGTTCAAATACAGGGCCGGGATGGCTACACCTTC.

This clonotype was recorded a few times. The chain combines TRBV4-1 with TRBJ1-1, with D possibly TRBD1 on 6 matching bases. The V gene lost 5 bases and the J gene lost 4 bases, with 14 bases spanning the gap. The CDR3 contains 14 residues. Germline-derived CDR1 and CDR2 are MGHRA and YSYEKL. CDR3 coding DNA: TGCGCCAGCAGCGTTTCGGGGGGCGGCACTGAAGCTTTCTTT. It translates to CASSVSGGGTEAFF.

This clonotype has only a few counts. The chain employs TRBV12-3 or TRBV12-4 and TRBJ2-1, with a tentative D call TRBD2 (6 bases). The CDR3 is made up of 22 amino acids. V was cut by 5 bases and J by 3 bases, with 35 bases left in between. The CDR3 sequence is CASSGPSGPAFPVADNYNEQFF. CDR3 bases: TGTGCCAGCAGTGGGCCCTCCGGTCCGGCGTTCCCGGTAGCGGACAACTACAATGAGCAGTTCTTC.

This chain connects TRBV15 to TRBJ2-2, with TRBD2 identical over 10 bases. Germline lookup yields CDR1 LNHNV and CDR2 YYDKDF (reference sequence). This CDR3 spans 14 amino acids. The junction had 2 bases not matched to a gene; V was cut back by 9 bases and J by 1 base. The chain's CDR3 is CATRLAGNTGELFF. For the CDR3, the DNA is TGTGCCACAAGACTAGCGGGGAACACCGGGGAGCTGTTTTTT.

The rearrangement uses TRBV19 and TRBJ1-2, with no clear D. Germline CDR1 and CDR2: LNHDA and SQIVND (reference sequence). Trimming took 7 bases from V and 3 from J, leaving 12 bases between them. The CDR3 contains 13 residues. The CDR3 reads CASTFGGYYGYTF. CDR3 nucleotides: TGTGCCAGTACCTTCGGCGGATACTATGGCTACACCTTC.

The chain combines TRBV9 with TRBJ1-6; a possible D gene is TRBD1 (5 bases). CDR3 size: 17 residues. Germline loops: CDR1 SGDLS, CDR2 YYNGEE. V was shortened by 3 bases and J by 0 bases, with 13 bases between the two germline ends. The CDR3 DNA is TGTGCCAGCAGCGCCGGGGGGTGGAGCTCCTATAATTCACCCCTCCACTTT. Protein product: CASSAGGWSSYNSPLHF.

The chain employs TRBV9 and TRBJ2-3; D is perhaps TRBD1 (6 bases). The CDR3 totals 16 residues. The germline CDR1 and CDR2 sequences are SGDLS and YYNGEE. V was shortened by 0 bases and J by 4 bases, with 15 bases between the two germline ends. The CDR3 coding sequence is TGTGCCAGCAGCGTAGTAGGGGGTAATAATGCAGATACGCAGTATTTT. Its translation is CASSVVGGNNADTQYF.

V usage is TRBV5-1 and J usage is TRBJ2-2; D ambiguous. The CDR3 loop spans 13 amino acids. CDR1 is SGHRS, CDR2 YFSETQ, per germline. V shed 5 bases and J shed 4 bases, with 9 bases lying between them. CDR3 region: CASREQSTGELFF. The CDR3 DNA reads as TGCGCCAGCAGGGAACAGTCCACCGGGGAGCTGTTTTTT.

The chain combines TRBV28 with TRBJ1-6; D is unclear. V lost 5 bases and J 2 bases, leaving 10 bases between the germline ends. The CDR3 is 15 amino acids. Germline values: CDR1 MDHEN, CDR2 SYDVKM. In DNA, the CDR3 is TGTGCCAGCAGTGCCGGTTTAGCCTATAATTCACCCCTCCACTTT. Translation: CASSAGLAYNSPLHF.

This clonotype has a handful of counts. V gene TRBV5-6 combines with J gene TRBJ2-7, with TRBD2 identical over 7 bases. Germline V gene lookup returns CDR1 SGHDT and CDR2 YYEEEE. The CDR3 has 14 residues. Germline trimming cut 5 bases from V and 4 bases from J; bases unmatched to any gene: 9. The CDR3 sequence is CASSPGLGDYEQYV. CDR3 nucleotides: TGTGCCAGCAGTCCCGGACTAGGCGATTACGAGCAGTACGTC.

V gene TRBV7-8 combines with J gene TRBJ1-1; D might be TRBD1 (5 bases). The CDR3 length is 15 residues. V was pared by 4 bases and J by 1 base, with 13 bases between. The germline V gene has CDR1 SGHVS and CDR2 FQNEAQ. The CDR3 sequence is CASSSRGGQNTEAFF. The CDR3 nucleotides read TGTGCCAGCAGCTCCCGTGGGGGTCAGAACACTGAAGCTTTCTTT.

The chain joins TRBV4-2 to TRBJ2-3, with 13 bases aligning to TRBD2. The CDR3 totals 16 residues. CDR1 LGHNA and CDR2 YNFKEQ come from the germline V gene. The J segment lost 9 bases and the V segment lost 4 bases, leaving 10 bases of the junction unmatched. CDR3: CASSRRLAGGPGTQYF. The CDR3, as DNA: TGTGCCAGCAGCCGAAGACTAGCGGGGGGCCCTGGGACGCAGTATTTT.

The chain links TRBV7-9 to TRBJ2-2; D unclear. Germline loops: CDR1 SEHNR, CDR2 FQNEAQ (reference sequence). This CDR3 is 15 amino acids long. Trimming took off 3 bases at V and 5 bases at J, with 13 bases between the two ends. For the CDR3, the DNA is TGTGCCAGCAGCTTTCAGCATGGGTGGACCGGGGAGCTGTTTTTT. Translated, it gives CASSFQHGWTGELFF.

This clonotype appeared a few times. The genes are TRBV20-1 and TRBJ2-3; tentative D call: TRBD2 (5 bases). In germline, CDR1 is DFQATT, CDR2 SNEGSKA (reference sequence). This CDR3 region has 13 residues. The V end was cut by 4 bases, the J end by 4 bases, with 12 bases between. The CDR3 region is CSAKTSGPDTQYF. CDR3 sequence (DNA): TGCAGTGCTAAAACTAGTGGCCCAGATACGCAGTATTTT.

The rearrangement uses TRBV18 and TRBJ1-5; D is ambiguous. CDR3 length: 13 amino acids. V lost 6 bases and J lost 6, with 12 bases in between. Germline lookup yields CDR1 KGHSH and CDR2 LQKENI. The CDR3 region has the DNA TGTGCCAGCTCCCTCCAGCAGGCTCAGCCCCAGCATTTT. It codes for CASSLQQAQPQHF.

The V and J genes are TRBV6-5 and TRBJ2-2, with 7 bases matching TRBD2. CDR3 size: 14 residues. Looked up from germline, CDR1 is MNHEY and CDR2 is SVGAGI. V lost 6 bases to trimming and J lost 4 bases; unmatched junction nucleotides: 5. CDR3 in amino acids: CASSRGGITGELFF. CDR3 DNA sequence: TGTGCCAGCAGCCGGGGAGGGATCACCGGGGAGCTGTTTTTT.

There are many counts of this clonotype. The chain carries TRBV4-3 and TRBJ2-5, with 11 bases lining up with TRBD2. Germline values: CDR1 LGHNA, CDR2 YSLEER. Trimming cost V 3 bases and J 1 base; bases outside gene matches: 1. The CDR3 contains 15 residues. CDR3 nucleotides: TGCGCCAGCAGCCAGCTAGCGGGGGGCCAAGAGACCCAGTACTTC. As protein: CASSQLAGGQETQYF.

DNA of the CDR3: TGCAGCGTTGAAGGGAATGGGAAGACCCAGTACTTC. Amino acid sequence: CSVEGNGKTQYF. This sequence joins TRBV29-1 and TRBJ2-5, with D unresolved. CDR1 and CDR2 from the germline V gene are SQVTM and ANQGSEA. The CDR3 spans 12 residues. Between the trimmed V and J ends, which lost 1 base and 6 bases, there was a span of 9 bases.

This clonotype was seen a few times. The V and J genes are TRBV5-1 and TRBJ2-2, with 9 positions matching TRBD2. Germline CDR1 is SGHRS and CDR2 is YFSETQ. J gave up 2 bases and V 4 bases, and 6 bases lay outside the gene matches. This CDR3 is 16 amino acids long. The CDR3 spells CASSPGLALNTGELFF. The CDR3 DNA sequence: TGCGCCAGCAGCCCGGGACTAGCTCTTAACACCGGGGAGCTGTTTTTT.

The chain carries TRBV7-9 and TRBJ2-7, with D perhaps matching TRBD1 (5 bases). The CDR3 covers 14 residues. V gave up 1 base and J gave up 5 bases, with 12 bases separating them. CDR1 is SEHNR and CDR2 is FQNEAQ in the germline V gene (reference sequence). The CDR3 sequence is CASSLGSGRNEQYF. In nucleotides, the CDR3 is TGTGCCAGCAGCTTAGGGTCAGGGCGGAACGAGCAGTACTTC.

This clonotype was detected a few times. This chain uses TRBV3-1 with TRBJ1-1; D uncertain. V was trimmed by 3 bases and J by 1 base, leaving 18 bases between them. Germline V gene sequence: CDR1 LGHDT, CDR2 YNNKEL (reference sequence). The CDR3 length is 17 residues. For the CDR3, the DNA is TGTGCCAGCAGCCAGACCCCGCTCCCGGCCCCGAACACTGAAGCTTTCTTT. Translation: CASSQTPLPAPNTEAFF.

This clonotype occurred a few times. The chain combines TRBV10-3 with TRBJ1-1, with 7 bases matching TRBD1. This CDR3 has 14 amino acids. V trimming: 11 bases; J trimming: 1 base; junction bases outside the gene matches: 10. Germline-derived CDR1 and CDR2 are ENHRY and SYGVKD. In DNA, the CDR3 is TGTGCCCCGACGGGGCAGGGGGAGAACACTGAAGCTTTCTTT. Residues: CAPTGQGENTEAFF.

This clonotype has just a few counts. The CDR3 coding sequence is TGTGCCAGTAGTTGGGTAGCGGGGGGTGGTGAGCAGTTCTTC. The encoded protein is CASSWVAGGGEQFF. This sequence joins TRBV19 and TRBJ2-1; TRBD2 aligns across 10 bases. The CDR3 has 14 residues. The V and J ends lost 5 bases and 9 bases, in that order; junction bases with no gene match: 7. Germline V CDR1 and CDR2: LNHDA, SQIVND (reference sequence).

The V call is TRBV5-1, the J call TRBJ1-1; D unclear. Looked up from germline, CDR1 is SGHRS and CDR2 is YFSETQ. V lost 3 bases and J 3 bases, leaving 12 bases between the germline ends. The CDR3 loop spans 14 amino acids. DNA of the CDR3: TGCGCCAGCAGCTCCGACCCGGGGTACACTGAAGCTTTCTTT. Protein product: CASSSDPGYTEAFF.